This is a list of T cell receptor beta chains from one sample in a study of immune heterogeneity within non-small cell lung tumors. Each CDR3 protein is one row after TCRdb ran MiXCR on the multiplex PCR reads. Counted here are tens of thousands of distinct CDR3 sequences, around 28% occurring once; the ten biggest clones make up 3% to 4.5%. Sample: lung tumor tissue. These receptors were taken from a man in his forties with non-small cell lung cancer. The CDR3 runs from the conserved cysteine through the conserved F or W.

TRBJ1-3	TRBV19	CASSIGTVSGNTIYF
TRBJ2-7	TRBV19	CASSTTTSSYEQYF
TRBJ2-4	TRBV6-2/TRBV6-3	CASSPGSAKNIQYF
TRBJ2-2	TRBV6-5	CASSYMGLAAAGELFF
TRBJ2-3	TRBV11-3	CASRSSGQGNTDTQYF
TRBJ1-3	TRBV29-1	CSVDAGTTSGNTIYF
TRBJ1-1	TRBV28	CASSSPLGGPVNTEAFF
TRBJ2-7	TRBV20-1	CSARDGLAGGFRSYEQYF
TRBJ2-7	TRBV11-3	CASSLMGQGPYEQYF
TRBJ2-6	TRBV7-9	CASTPRGGVGANVLTF
TRBJ1-5	TRBV7-2	CASSLPGGDQPQHF
TRBJ2-7	TRBV2	CPTSQSDEQYF
TRBJ2-3	TRBV6-1	CASSEQPGTALNTQYF
TRBJ1-5	TRBV27	CASSPRGADQPQHF
TRBJ2-7	TRBV27	CASSLFPRTPYEQYF
TRBJ2-7	TRBV4-3	CASSQDSTQRYF
TRBJ1-1	TRBV7-2	CASSSDRGRVAFF
TRBJ1-5	TRBV5-4	CASSPGGGGSQPQHF